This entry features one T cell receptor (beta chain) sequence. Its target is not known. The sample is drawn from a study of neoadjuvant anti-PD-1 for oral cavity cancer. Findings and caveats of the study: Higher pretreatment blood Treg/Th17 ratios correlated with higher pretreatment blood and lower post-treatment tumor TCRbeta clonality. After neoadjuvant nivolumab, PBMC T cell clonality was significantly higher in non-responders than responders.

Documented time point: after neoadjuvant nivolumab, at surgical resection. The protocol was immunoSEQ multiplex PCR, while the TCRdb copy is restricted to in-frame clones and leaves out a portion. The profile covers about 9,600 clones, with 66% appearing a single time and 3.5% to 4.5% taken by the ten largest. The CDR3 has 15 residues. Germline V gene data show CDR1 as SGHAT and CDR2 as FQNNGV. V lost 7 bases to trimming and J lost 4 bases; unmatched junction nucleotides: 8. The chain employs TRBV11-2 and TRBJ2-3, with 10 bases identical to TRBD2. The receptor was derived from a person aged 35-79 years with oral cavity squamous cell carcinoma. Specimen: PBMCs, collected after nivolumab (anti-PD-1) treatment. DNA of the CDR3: TGTGCCAGCACTAAGCTAGCGGGAGCAGCAGATACGCAGTATTTT. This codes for CASTKLAGAADTQYF.